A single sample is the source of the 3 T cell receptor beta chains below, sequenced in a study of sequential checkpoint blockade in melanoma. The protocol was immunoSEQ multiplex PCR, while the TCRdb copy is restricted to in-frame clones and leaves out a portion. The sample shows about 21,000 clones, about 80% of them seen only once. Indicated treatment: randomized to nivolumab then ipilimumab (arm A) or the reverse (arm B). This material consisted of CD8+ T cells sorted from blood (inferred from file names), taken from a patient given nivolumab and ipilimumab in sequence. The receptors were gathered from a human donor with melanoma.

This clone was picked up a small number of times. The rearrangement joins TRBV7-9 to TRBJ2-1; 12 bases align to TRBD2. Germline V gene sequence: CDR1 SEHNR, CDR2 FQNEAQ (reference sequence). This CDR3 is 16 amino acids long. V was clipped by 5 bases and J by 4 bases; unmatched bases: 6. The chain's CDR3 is CASSPMTSGRYNEQFF. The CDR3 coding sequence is TGTGCCAGCAGCCCGATGACTAGCGGGAGATACAATGAGCAGTTCTTC.

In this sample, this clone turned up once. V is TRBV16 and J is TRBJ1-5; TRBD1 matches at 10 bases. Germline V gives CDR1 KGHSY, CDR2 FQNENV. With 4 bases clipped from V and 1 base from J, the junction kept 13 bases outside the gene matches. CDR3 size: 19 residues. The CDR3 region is CASSLVTGQGIFSNQPQHF. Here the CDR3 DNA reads TGTGCCAGCAGCCTAGTAACGGGACAGGGGATCTTCAGCAATCAGCCCCAGCATTTT. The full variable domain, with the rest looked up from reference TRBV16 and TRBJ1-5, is GEEVAQTPKHLVRGEGQKAKLYCAPIKGHSYVFWYQQVLKNEFKFLISFQNENVFDETGMPKERFSAKCLPNSPCSLEIQATKLEDSAVYFCASSLVTGQGIFSNQPQHFGDGTRLSIL.

CDR3 amino acids: CASKVGGETQYF. The CDR3 DNA follows: TGTGCCAGCAAAGTCGGAGGAGAGACCCAGTACTTC. V usage is TRBV6-5 and J usage is TRBJ2-5; TRBD2 might be the D (5 bases). Germline CDR1 reads MNHEY; CDR2 reads SVGAGI. CDR3 length equals 12 residues. Trimming cost V 7 bases and J 4 bases, with 10 bases left between them.